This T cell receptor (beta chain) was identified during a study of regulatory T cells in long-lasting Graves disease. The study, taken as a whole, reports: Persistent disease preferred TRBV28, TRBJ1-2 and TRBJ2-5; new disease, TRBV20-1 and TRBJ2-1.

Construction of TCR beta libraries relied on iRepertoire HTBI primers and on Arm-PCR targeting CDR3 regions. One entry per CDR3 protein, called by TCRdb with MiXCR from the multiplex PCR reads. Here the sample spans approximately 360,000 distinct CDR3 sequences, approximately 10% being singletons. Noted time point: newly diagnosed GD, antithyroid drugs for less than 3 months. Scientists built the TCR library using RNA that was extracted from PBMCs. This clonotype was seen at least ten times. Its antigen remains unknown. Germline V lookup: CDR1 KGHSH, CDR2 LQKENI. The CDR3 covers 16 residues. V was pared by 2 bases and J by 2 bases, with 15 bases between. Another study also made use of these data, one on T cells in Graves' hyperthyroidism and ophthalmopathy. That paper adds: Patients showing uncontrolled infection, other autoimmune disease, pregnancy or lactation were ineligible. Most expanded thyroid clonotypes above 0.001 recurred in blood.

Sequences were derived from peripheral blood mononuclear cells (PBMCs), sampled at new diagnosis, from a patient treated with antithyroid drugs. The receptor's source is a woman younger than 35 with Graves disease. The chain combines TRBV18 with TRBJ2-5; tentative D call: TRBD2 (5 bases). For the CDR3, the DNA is TGTGCCAGCTCACCATCATGGGAGTTTCTTCAAGAGACCCAGTACTTC. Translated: CASSPSWEFLQETQYF.